The clone carrying this T cell receptor (beta chain) was detected a few times. Its cognate antigen is unknown. Repertoires were generated with immunoSEQ multiplex PCR, while TCRdb's copy carries only in-frame clones and drops some. Found here are 9,500 to 12,000 clones, 60% to 85% of them singletons; the top ten hold roughly a third. Germline CDR1 reads MNHEY; CDR2 reads SMNVEV (reference sequence). The V and J ends lost 6 bases and 6 bases, in that order; junction bases with no gene match: 8. The CDR3 runs to 14 residues. The source of the sample is a study of graft-versus-host responses after intestinal transplantation. The wider study: All of the recipients had induction that used anti-thymocyte globulin, then tacrolimus and steroids for around three years. Overall study results and limits: Allografts of one patient group, those with graft-donor T cell macrochimerism, had high graft-versus-host to host-versus-graft clonal ratios. Early after transplant, HvG declines were associated with peak levels of circulating GvH clones. The marrow of recipients harbored GvH clones, and ileum or blood showed some of them first.

The rearrangement uses TRBV27 and TRBJ1-1; TRBD1 matches at 9 bases. This sample comprised PBMCs, obtained 494 days after intestinal transplant. This clonotype originated in a human patient who received an intestinal transplant, so some T cells may come from the graft donor. In DNA form, the CDR3 reads TGTGCCAGCAGCCTACAGGGGGCTTTTGCTGAAGCTTTCTTT. Translated, it gives CASSLQGAFAEAFF.